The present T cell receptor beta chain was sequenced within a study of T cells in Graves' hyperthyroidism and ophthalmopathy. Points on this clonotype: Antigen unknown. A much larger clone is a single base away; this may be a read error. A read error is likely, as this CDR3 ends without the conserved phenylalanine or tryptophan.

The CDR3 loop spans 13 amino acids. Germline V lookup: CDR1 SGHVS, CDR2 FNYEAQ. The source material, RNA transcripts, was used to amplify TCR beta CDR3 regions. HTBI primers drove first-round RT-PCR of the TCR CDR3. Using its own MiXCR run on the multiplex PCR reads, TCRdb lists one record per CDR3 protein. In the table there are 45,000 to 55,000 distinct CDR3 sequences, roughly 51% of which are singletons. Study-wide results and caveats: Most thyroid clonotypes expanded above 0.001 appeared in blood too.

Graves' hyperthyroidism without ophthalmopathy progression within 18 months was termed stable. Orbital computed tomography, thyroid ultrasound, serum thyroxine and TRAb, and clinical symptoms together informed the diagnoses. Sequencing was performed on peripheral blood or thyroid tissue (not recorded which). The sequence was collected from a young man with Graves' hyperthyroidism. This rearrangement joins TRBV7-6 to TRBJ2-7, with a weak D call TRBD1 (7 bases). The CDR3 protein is CTSSFAGGREQYL. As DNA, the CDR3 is TGTACCAGCAGCTTCGCAGGGGGGAGAGAGCAGTACCTC.